Presented here are 15 T cell receptor beta chains from one specimen sequenced in a study of post-analysis software for immune sequencing data. Points from the study as a whole: Comparison of patients with controls showed 4 to 6 TRBV segments more frequent in patients, TRBV5-6, TRBV5-1 and TRBV20-1 among them.

TCR beta cDNA libraries included unique molecular identifiers. TCRdb processed the PCR reads anew with MiXCR; each CDR3 protein has one entry. The sample lists roughly 730,000 distinct CDR3 sequences, roughly 30% occurring once. The antigens for these receptors are not known. Sequencing was carried out using blood. The source is a girl aged 10 to 17 with multiple sclerosis.

This clonotype was seen a few times. The V call is TRBV4-3, the J call TRBJ2-6; 8 bases fit TRBD1. Germline loops: CDR1 LGHNA, CDR2 YSLEER. This CDR3 has 18 residues. Trimming removed 3 bases from V and 1 base from J; junction bases left unmatched: 8. The CDR3 sequence is CASSHLGTGMSGANVLTF. CDR3 in DNA: TGCGCCAGCAGCCACCTAGGGACAGGAATGTCTGGGGCCAACGTCCTGACTTTC.

In its sample, this clonotype was seen a few times. The rearrangement uses TRBV27 and TRBJ2-3, with a possible D match to TRBD2 (5 bases). Germline values: CDR1 MNHEY, CDR2 SMNVEV (reference sequence). Deletions cut 5 bases from V and 6 bases from J, with 15 bases between. The CDR3 covers 14 residues. CDR3 amino acids: CASSPPGDADTQYF. The CDR3 coding sequence is TGTGCCAGCAGTCCCCCCGGGGATGCGGATACGCAGTATTTT.

V gene TRBV27 combines with J gene TRBJ2-7; D not certain. The CDR3 extends over 13 amino acids. From germline, CDR1 is MNHEY and CDR2 SMNVEV (reference sequence). V was trimmed by 6 bases and J by 3 bases, leaving 12 bases between them. In nucleotides, the CDR3 is TGTGCCAGCAGCACTCCCCCCGGCTACGAGCAGTACTTC. This translates into CASSTPPGYEQYF.

This clonotype was found a few times. The chain combines TRBV4-1 with TRBJ1-1, with no clear D. V shed 2 bases and J shed 6 bases, with 19 bases lying between them. CDR1 and CDR2 (germline): MGHRA, YSYEKL. The CDR3 is made up of 16 amino acids. The CDR3 spells CASSQSLVRGWAEAFF. The CDR3 DNA reads as TGCGCCAGCAGCCAATCACTAGTACGGGGTTGGGCTGAAGCTTTCTTT.

The CDR3 DNA reads TGTGCCAGCAGTTTTGAGCGGGAGTCCTACGAGCAGTACTTC. Translating it yields CASSFERESYEQYF. The V gene is TRBV28, the J gene TRBJ2-7, with TRBD2 matching over 8 bases. This CDR3 has 14 amino acids. Trimming removed 3 bases from V and 1 base from J; junction bases left unmatched: 2. Germline CDR1 MDHEN, CDR2 SYDVKM.

The chain has TRBV29-1 and TRBJ1-1; D uncertain. The germline V and J ends were trimmed by 5 bases and 1 base, with 14 bases remaining between them. The CDR3 has 14 amino acids. The germline V gene encodes CDR1 SQVTM and CDR2 ANQGSEA. CDR3 nucleotides: TGCAGCGTTCTTTTTGGTCAGACGAACACTGAAGCTTTCTTT. This codes for CSVLFGQTNTEAFF.

Turning to this clonotype: Germline is not matched at one junction end, which may reflect a read error. Written as DNA, the CDR3 is TGTGCCTGCAGCGTAGGGCTAGCGGGATTTTCTGTTAATAGGGATGAGCAGTTCTTC. Protein sequence: CACSVGLAGFSVNRDEQFF. This chain uses TRBV9 with TRBJ2-1, with 9 bases matching TRBD2. The CDR3 has 19 residues. The germline gives CDR1 SGDLS, CDR2 YYNGEE.

About this clonotype: This may stem from a read error, because a much larger clone lies one nucleotide away. The genes are TRBV12-3 or TRBV12-4 and TRBJ2-1, with D unclear. The CDR3 has 12 amino acids. The CDR3 loop is CANSFPGYEQFF. Written as DNA, the CDR3 is TGTGCCAACAGTTTTCCCGGGTATGAGCAGTTCTTC.

This clonotype appeared a few times. The genes are TRBV27 and TRBJ1-2; 10 bases fit TRBD1. Germline-derived CDR1 and CDR2 are MNHEY and SMNVEV (reference sequence). V shed 3 bases, J shed 5 bases, and the junction held 12 bases outside the gene matches. This CDR3 contains 17 residues. The CDR3 DNA follows: TGTGCCAGCAGTTTCCAACCACGCCCGGGACAGGGGTATGGCTACACCTTC. Protein sequence: CASSFQPRPGQGYGYTF.

This rearrangement joins TRBV5-5 to TRBJ2-3, with D possibly being TRBD2 (6 bases). This CDR3 has 16 amino acids. The V gene's germline CDR1 is SGHKS and CDR2 YYEKEE (reference sequence). V dropped 0 bases and J dropped 0 bases, with 11 bases sitting between them. CDR3 loop: CASSLAGRGSTDTQYF. The CDR3 bases are TGTGCCAGCAGCTTGGCCGGACGGGGGAGCACAGATACGCAGTATTTT.

The chain joins TRBV15 to TRBJ2-7, with 9 bases identical to TRBD1. Germline V gives CDR1 LNHNV, CDR2 YYDKDF (reference sequence). J was trimmed by 3 bases and V by 5 bases; bases with no gene match: 5. CDR3 length: 14 amino acids. CDR3 in amino acids: CATSSGTGYYEQYF. The CDR3 DNA sequence: TGTGCCACCAGCTCCGGGACAGGGTACTACGAGCAGTACTTC. Complete variable domain (other parts from reference TRBV15 and TRBJ2-7): DAMVIQNPRYQVTQFGKPVTLSCSQTLNHNVMYWYQQKSSQAPKLLFHYYDKDFNNEADTPDNFQSRRPNTSFCFLDIRSPGLGDTAMYLCATSSGTGYYEQYFGPGTRLTVT.

This clonotype has just a few counts. A much larger clone sits a single nucleotide away, making a read error possible. This chain joins TRBV10-2 and TRBJ2-1, with 10 bases matching TRBD2. The CDR3 has 14 amino acids. J was trimmed by 6 bases and V by 10 bases; bases with no gene match: 9. Germline V gene lookup returns CDR1 WSHSY and CDR2 SAAADI. The CDR3 loop is CATCRTSGSNEQFF. CDR3 bases: TGCGCCACCTGTAGGACTAGCGGTAGCAATGAGCAGTTCTTC.

The chain links TRBV25-1 to TRBJ2-3; maybe TRBD2 (5 bases). Germline CDR1 and CDR2: MGHDK and SYGVNS. This CDR3 spans 16 amino acids. Trimming pared 4 bases from V and 4 bases from J, leaving 18 bases between. CDR3 DNA sequence: TGTGCCAGCAGTGGTCGGCTAGCCGTTTTCGCAGATACGCAGTATTTT. Protein sequence: CASSGRLAVFADTQYF.

This clonotype has more than one count but fewer than ten. The chain carries TRBV5-5 and TRBJ1-1; D remains ambiguous. Looked up from germline, CDR1 is SGHKS and CDR2 is YYEKEE (reference sequence). This CDR3 has 15 residues. Deletions cut 4 bases from V and 5 bases from J, with 18 bases between. DNA for the CDR3: TGTGCCAGCAGCACAACCCTTGGGGTTTGGACTGAAGCTTTCTTT. As protein: CASSTTLGVWTEAFF. Based on the CDR3 plus reference TRBV5-5 and TRBJ1-1, the full variable domain is DAGVTQSPTHLIKTRGQQVTLRCSPISGHKSVSWYQQVLGQGPQFIFQYYEKEERGRGNFPDRFSARQFPNYSSELNVNALLLGDSALYLCASSTTLGVWTEAFFGQGTRLTVV.

This clonotype was seen a few times. The genes are TRBV24-1 and TRBJ2-5, with TRBD1 matching over 8 bases. TRBJ2-7 explains the end of the DNA better; the J call may be wrong. The germline gives CDR1 KGHDR, CDR2 SFDVKD. This CDR3 region has 14 residues. The CDR3: CATSKTGAHNEQYF. The CDR3 DNA follows: TGTGCCACCAGCAAGACAGGGGCTCACAACGAGCAGTACTTC.